These 7 T cell receptor beta chains were sequenced from one sample in a study of identical twins. TCRdb re-called the 5' RACE reads through MiXCR, storing one row per CDR3 protein. The sample has around 1.7 million distinct CDR3 sequences, about 32% seen once. Sequenced sample: cord blood. These receptor sequences come from a newborn girl in good health.

This rearrangement joins TRBV5-5 to TRBJ2-1; 9 nucleotides match TRBD1. The CDR3 extends over 17 amino acids. Germline V lookup: CDR1 SGHKS, CDR2 YYEKEE (reference sequence). The V segment lost 0 bases and the J segment 2 bases; nucleotides outside the gene matches: 6. CDR3 residues: CASSLVLGDRAYNEQFF. CDR3 bases: TGTGCCAGCAGCTTGGTCTTGGGGGACAGGGCCTACAATGAGCAGTTCTTC.

This clonotype was observed once. The V call is TRBV5-1, the J call TRBJ2-1, with D possibly TRBD1 on 7 matching bases. Germline V lookup: CDR1 SGHRS, CDR2 YFSETQ. This CDR3 comprises 14 residues. Trimming left V 3 bases short and J 9 bases short, with 16 bases between. For the CDR3, the DNA is TGCGCCAGCAGCTCCCACGACAGGGAGGTTGAGCAGTTCTTC. It encodes CASSSHDREVEQFF.

The CDR3 reads CASSHPGQGIYEQYF. Here the CDR3 DNA reads TGTGCCAGCAGTCACCCGGGACAGGGGATCTACGAGCAGTACTTC. V usage is TRBV6-2 or TRBV6-3 and J usage is TRBJ2-7, with 10 bases aligning to TRBD1. The germline V gene encodes CDR1 MNHEY and CDR2 SVGEGT. V lost 5 bases to trimming and J lost 3 bases; unmatched junction nucleotides: 7. The CDR3 has 15 amino acids.

The chain carries TRBV20-1 and TRBJ2-3, with D possibly TRBD1 on 6 matching bases. This CDR3 is built from 13 residues. CDR1 DFQATT and CDR2 SNEGSKA come from the germline V gene (reference sequence). Trimming shortened V by 2 bases and J by 4 bases, and 10 bases separated the two germline ends. CDR3 in DNA: TGCAGTGCTAGATCCTACAGGGCAGATACGCAGTATTTT. Translation gives CSARSYRADTQYF.

This clonotype appeared a few times. The CDR3 DNA reads as TGTGCCAGCAGGCCGGGGCTACCGCCCGGGGAGCTGTTTTTT. The encoded protein is CASRPGLPPGELFF. The V and J genes are TRBV6-5 and TRBJ2-2, with D possibly called TRBD1 or TRBD2 (5 bases each). The CDR3 is 14 residues long. V was pared by 6 bases and J by 6 bases, with 14 bases between. The V gene's germline CDR1 is MNHEY and CDR2 SVGAGI.

The V and J genes are TRBV14 and TRBJ2-3; 10 nucleotides match TRBD1. The CDR3 has 16 residues. Trimming took 3 bases from V and 3 from J; bases not matched to a gene: 6. From germline, CDR1 is SGHDN and CDR2 FVKESK. The CDR3 DNA follows: TGTGCCAGCAGCCAGACCTTGGGACAGGGGACAGATACGCAGTATTTT. It encodes CASSQTLGQGTDTQYF.

Of note for this clonotype: The CDR3 ends on some other residue instead of the conserved phenylalanine or tryptophan, so this is likely a read error. The chain recombines TRBV24-1 with TRBJ2-1; the D gene is possibly TRBD2 (6 bases). Germline CDR1 is KGHDR and CDR2 is SFDVKD. V shed 4 bases and J shed 4 bases, with 16 bases lying between them. The CDR3 is 16 residues long. CDR3 nucleotide sequence: TGTGCCACCAGTGAATCGCGGGGAAACGGGTACAATGAGCAGTTCTTA. This sequence encodes CATSESRGNGYNEQFL.